Reported below is one T cell receptor beta chain. Antigen: not known. This entry comes from a study of Ad26.COV2.S vaccination and SARS-CoV-2 variants. For the study at large: Intramuscularly, Ad26.COV2.S was given either once or twice, 56 days apart.

The treatment: over 15 received Ad26.COV2.S at low or high dose, single or two shots; about five received placebo; per-sample allocation not given. Sampling occurred on day 63 after the first vaccine or placebo injection. This CDR3 is built from 17 residues. Trimming took 3 bases from V and 2 from J, leaving 14 bases between them. Germline loops: CDR1 LGHNA, CDR2 YSLEER. The table came from immunoSEQ multiplex PCR; TCRdb's copy has only in-frame clones and leaves some out. The data hold 350,000 to 450,000 clones, with more than 75% observed a single time. Study-wide results and caveats: Total responses of T cells may have been underestimated by the analyses of TCR breadth and depth. CD8+ and CD4+ T cells specific for spike reportedly responded with substantial breadth after vaccination.

The material was peripheral blood, obtained in a trial of Ad26.COV2.S vaccine versus placebo. The V and J genes are TRBV4-3 and TRBJ2-6; D ambiguous. The clonotype comes from a person between 18 and 65 years old who received the Ad26.COV2.S COVID-19 vaccine or a placebo. This CDR3 is CASSHGWGTPGANVLTF. The CDR3 DNA sequence: TGCGCCAGCAGCCACGGTTGGGGAACCCCTGGGGCCAACGTCCTGACTTTC.